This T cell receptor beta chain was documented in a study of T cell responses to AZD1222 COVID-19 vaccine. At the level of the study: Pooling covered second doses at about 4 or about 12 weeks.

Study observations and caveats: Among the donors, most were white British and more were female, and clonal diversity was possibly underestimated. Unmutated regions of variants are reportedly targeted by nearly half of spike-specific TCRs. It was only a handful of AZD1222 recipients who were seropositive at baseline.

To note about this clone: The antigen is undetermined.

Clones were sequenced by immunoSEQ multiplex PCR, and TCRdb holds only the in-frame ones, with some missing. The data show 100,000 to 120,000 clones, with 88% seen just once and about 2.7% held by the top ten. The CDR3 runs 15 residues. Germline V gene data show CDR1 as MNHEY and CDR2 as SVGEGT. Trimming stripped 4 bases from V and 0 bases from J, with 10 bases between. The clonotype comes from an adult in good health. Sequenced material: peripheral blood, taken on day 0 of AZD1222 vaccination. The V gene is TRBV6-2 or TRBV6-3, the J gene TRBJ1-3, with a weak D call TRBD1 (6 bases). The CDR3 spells CASSLQGFSGNTIYF. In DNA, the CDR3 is TGTGCCAGCAGTTTGCAGGGGTTCTCTGGAAACACCATATATTTT.